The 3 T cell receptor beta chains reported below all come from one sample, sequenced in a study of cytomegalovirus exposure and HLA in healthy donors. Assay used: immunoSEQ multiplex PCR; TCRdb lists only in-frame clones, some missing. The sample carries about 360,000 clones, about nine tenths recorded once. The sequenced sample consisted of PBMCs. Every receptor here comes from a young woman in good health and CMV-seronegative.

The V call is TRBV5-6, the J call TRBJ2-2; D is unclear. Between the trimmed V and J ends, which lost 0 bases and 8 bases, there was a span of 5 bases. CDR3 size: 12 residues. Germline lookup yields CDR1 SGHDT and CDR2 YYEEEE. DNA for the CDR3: TGTGCCAGCAGCTTGGCCGGTGGGGAGCTGTTTTTT. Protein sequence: CASSLAGGELFF.

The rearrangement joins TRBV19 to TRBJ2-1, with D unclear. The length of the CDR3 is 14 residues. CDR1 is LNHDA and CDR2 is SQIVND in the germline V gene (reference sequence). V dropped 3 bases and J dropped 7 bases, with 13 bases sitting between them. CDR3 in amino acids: CASSILSTQNEQFF. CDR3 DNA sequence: TGTGCCAGTAGTATTCTGTCGACACAGAATGAGCAGTTCTTC.

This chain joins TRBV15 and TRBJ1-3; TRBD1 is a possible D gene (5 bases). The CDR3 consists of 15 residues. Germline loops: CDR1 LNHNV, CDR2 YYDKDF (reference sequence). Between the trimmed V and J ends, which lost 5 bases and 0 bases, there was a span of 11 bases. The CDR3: CATSLTAYSGNTIYF. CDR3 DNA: TGTGCCACCAGCCTGACAGCGTACTCTGGAAACACCATATATTTT.